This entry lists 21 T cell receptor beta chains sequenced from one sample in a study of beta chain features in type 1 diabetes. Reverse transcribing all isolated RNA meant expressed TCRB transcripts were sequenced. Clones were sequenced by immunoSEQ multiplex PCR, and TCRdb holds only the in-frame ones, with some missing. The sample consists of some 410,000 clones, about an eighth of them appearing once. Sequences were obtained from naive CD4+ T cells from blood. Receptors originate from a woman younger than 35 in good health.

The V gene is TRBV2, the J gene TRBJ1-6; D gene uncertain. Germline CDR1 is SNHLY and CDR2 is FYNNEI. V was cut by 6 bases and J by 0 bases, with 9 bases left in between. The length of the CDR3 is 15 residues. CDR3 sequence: CASREVISYNSPLHF. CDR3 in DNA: TGTGCCAGCAGGGAGGTGATCTCCTATAATTCACCCCTCCACTTT.

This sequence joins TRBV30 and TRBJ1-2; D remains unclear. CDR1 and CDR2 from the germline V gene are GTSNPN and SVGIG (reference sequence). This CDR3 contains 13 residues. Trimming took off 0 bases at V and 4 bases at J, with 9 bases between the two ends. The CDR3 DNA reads TGTGCCTGGAGTGTATTTCCCAGCTATGGCTACACCTTC. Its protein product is CAWSVFPSYGYTF. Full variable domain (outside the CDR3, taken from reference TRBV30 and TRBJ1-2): SQTIHQWPATLVQPVGSPLSLECTVEGTSNPNLYWYRQAAGRGLQLLFYSVGIGQISSEVPQNLSASRPQDRQFILSSKKLLLSDSGFYLCAWSVFPSYGYTFGSGTRLTVV.

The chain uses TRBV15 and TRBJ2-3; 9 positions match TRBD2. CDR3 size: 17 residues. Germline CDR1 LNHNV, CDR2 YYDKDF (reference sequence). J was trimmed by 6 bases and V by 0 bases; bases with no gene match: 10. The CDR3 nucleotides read TGTGCCACCAGCAGAGATACTGCGGGGGGGGCCCGCGATACGCAGTATTTT. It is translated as CATSRDTAGGARDTQYF.

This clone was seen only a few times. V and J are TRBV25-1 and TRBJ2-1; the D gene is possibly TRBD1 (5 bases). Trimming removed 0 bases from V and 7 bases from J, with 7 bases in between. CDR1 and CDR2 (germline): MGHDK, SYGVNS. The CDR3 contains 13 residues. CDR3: CASSEYRDNEQFF. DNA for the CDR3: TGTGCCAGCAGTGAATACAGGGATAATGAGCAGTTCTTC.

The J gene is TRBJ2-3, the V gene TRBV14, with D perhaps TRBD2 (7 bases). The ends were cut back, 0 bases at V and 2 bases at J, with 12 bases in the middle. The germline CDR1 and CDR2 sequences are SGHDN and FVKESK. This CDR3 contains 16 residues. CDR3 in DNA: TGTGCCAGCAGCCAAGACCAGCGGGGACACACAGATACGCAGTATTTT. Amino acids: CASSQDQRGHTDTQYF.

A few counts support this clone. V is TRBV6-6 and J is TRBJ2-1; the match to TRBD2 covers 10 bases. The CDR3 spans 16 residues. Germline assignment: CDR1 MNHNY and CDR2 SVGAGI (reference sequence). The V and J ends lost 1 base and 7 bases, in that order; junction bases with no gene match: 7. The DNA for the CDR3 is TGTGCCAGCAGTTACTATTCTAGCGGGAGAATGAATGAGCAGTTCTTC. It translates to CASSYYSSGRMNEQFF.

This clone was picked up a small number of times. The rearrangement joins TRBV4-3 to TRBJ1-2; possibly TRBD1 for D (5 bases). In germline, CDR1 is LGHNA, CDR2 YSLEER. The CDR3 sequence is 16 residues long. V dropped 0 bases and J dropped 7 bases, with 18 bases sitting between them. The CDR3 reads CASSQDFGAVGSGYTF. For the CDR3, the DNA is TGCGCCAGCAGCCAAGATTTTGGGGCAGTAGGGAGTGGCTACACCTTC.

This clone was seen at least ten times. In DNA, the CDR3 is TGTGCCAGCGCGGGACCGCCTGTCTACGAGCAGTACGTC. Its translation is CASAGPPVYEQYV. V gene TRBV28 combines with J gene TRBJ2-7; D may be TRBD2 (6 bases). The germline V gene encodes CDR1 MDHEN and CDR2 SYDVKM. The CDR3 spans 13 residues. Deletions cut 8 bases from V and 3 bases from J, with 14 bases between.

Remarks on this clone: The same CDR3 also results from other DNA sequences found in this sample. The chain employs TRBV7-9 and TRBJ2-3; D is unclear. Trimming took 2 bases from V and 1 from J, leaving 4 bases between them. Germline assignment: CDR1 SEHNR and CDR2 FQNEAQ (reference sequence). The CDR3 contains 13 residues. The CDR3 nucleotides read TGTGCCAGCAGCTTATCGGGCACAGATACGCAGTATTTT. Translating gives CASSLSGTDTQYF.

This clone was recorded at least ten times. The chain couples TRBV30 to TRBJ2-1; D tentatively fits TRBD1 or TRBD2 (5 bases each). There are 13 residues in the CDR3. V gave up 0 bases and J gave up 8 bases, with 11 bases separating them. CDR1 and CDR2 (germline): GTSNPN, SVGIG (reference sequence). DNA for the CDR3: TGTGCCTGGAGTGTCGGAAGGGGAGATGAGCAGTTCTTC. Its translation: CAWSVGRGDEQFF. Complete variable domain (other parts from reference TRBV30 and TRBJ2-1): SQTIHQWPATLVQPVGSPLSLECTVEGTSNPNLYWYRQAAGRGLQLLFYSVGIGQISSEVPQNLSASRPQDRQFILSSKKLLLSDSGFYLCAWSVGRGDEQFFGPGTRLTVL.

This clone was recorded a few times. The CDR3 sequence is CASSSDRPKYEQYF. Written as DNA, the CDR3 is TGTGCCAGCAGCTCCGACAGACCGAAATACGAGCAGTACTTC. This chain connects TRBV7-9 to TRBJ2-7, with D possibly TRBD1 on 5 matching bases. This CDR3 is built from 14 residues. V lost 4 bases and J lost 4, with 14 bases in between. In germline, CDR1 is SEHNR, CDR2 FQNEAQ (reference sequence).

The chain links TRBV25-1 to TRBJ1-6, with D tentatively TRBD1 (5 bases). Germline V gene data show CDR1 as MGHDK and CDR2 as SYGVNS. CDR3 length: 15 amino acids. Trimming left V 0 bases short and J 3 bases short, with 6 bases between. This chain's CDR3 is CASSEYGGYNSPLHF. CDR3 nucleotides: TGTGCCAGCAGTGAATACGGGGGCTATAATTCACCCCTCCACTTT.

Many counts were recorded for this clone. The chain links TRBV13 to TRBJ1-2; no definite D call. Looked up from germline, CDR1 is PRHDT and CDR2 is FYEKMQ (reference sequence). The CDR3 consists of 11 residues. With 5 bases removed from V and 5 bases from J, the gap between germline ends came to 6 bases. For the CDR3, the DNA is TGTGCCAGCAGCCCCGCGTATGGCTACACCTTC. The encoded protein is CASSPAYGYTF.

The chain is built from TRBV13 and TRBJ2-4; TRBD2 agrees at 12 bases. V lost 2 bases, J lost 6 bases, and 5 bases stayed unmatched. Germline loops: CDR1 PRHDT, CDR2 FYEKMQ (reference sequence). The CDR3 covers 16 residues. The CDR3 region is CASSLPASGRANIQYF. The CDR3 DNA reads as TGTGCCAGCAGCTTACCGGCTAGCGGGAGGGCAAACATTCAGTACTTC.

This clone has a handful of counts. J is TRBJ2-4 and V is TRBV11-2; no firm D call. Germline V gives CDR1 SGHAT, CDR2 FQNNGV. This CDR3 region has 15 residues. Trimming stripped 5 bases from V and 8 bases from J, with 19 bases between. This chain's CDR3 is CASSPDILPIDIQYF. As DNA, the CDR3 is TGTGCCAGCAGCCCCGACATTTTGCCGATAGACATTCAGTACTTC.

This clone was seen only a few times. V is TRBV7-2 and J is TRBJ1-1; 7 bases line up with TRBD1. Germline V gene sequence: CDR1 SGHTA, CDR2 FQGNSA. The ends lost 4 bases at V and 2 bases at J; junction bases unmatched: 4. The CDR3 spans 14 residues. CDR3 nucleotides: TGTGCCAGCAGCTACGGGACAGCCAACACTGAAGCTTTCTTT. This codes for CASSYGTANTEAFF.

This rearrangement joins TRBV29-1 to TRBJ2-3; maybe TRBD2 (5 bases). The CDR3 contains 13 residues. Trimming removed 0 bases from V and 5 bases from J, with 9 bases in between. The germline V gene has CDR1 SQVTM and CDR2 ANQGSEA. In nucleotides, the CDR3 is TGCAGCGTTGAAGATTGGAGCGGAGATACGCAGTATTTT. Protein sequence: CSVEDWSGDTQYF.

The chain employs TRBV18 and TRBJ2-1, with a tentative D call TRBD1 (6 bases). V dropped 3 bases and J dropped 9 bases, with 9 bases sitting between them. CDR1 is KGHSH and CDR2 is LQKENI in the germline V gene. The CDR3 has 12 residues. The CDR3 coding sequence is TGTGCCAGCTCACCCTCAGGGGCTGAGCAGTTCTTC. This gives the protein CASSPSGAEQFF.

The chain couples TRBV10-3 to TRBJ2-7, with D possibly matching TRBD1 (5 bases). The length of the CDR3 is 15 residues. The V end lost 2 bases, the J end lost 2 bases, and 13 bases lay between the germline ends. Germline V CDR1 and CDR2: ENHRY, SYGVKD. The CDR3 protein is CAISEHGQGTYEQYF. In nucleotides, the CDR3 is TGTGCCATCAGTGAGCATGGACAAGGAACCTACGAGCAGTACTTC.

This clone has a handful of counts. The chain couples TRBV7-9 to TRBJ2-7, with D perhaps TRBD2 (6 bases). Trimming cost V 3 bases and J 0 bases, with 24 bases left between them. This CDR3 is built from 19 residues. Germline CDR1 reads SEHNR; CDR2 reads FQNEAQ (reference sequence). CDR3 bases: TGTGCCAGCAGCTTTCTGGTAGGACTACAAGAAAGGAGCTCCTACGAGCAGTACGTC. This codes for CASSFLVGLQERSSYEQYV.

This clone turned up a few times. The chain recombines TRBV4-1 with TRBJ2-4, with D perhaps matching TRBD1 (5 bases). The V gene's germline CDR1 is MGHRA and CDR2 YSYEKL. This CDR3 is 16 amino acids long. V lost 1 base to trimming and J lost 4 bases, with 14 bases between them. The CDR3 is CASSQGQGTGKNIQYF. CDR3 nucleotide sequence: TGCGCCAGCAGCCAAGGGCAAGGAACAGGAAAAAACATTCAGTACTTC.